This T cell receptor (beta chain) was obtained from a study of cytomegalovirus exposure and HLA in healthy donors. The length of the CDR3 is 12 residues. Germline CDR1 reads SEHNR; CDR2 reads FQNEAQ (reference sequence). The ends were cut back, 4 bases at V and 11 bases at J, with 14 bases in the middle. PCR amplification relied on 60 Vbeta primers (plus 13 Jbeta primers). Generated by immunoSEQ multiplex PCR, the TCRdb table keeps only in-frame clones and is missing some. The sample holds under 200,000 clones, about 77% seen once. General observations from the study: Sequence variants that were highly shared formed a cluster that was likely a sequencing artifact.

This clone was detected only a few times. Its antigen is not identified. The genes are TRBV7-9 and TRBJ2-5; D is unresolved. Sample: PBMCs. The sequence derives from a man aged 60 to 69 in good health and CMV-seronegative. The CDR3 here is CASSSPALEQYF. CDR3 DNA sequence: TGTGCCAGCAGCTCCCCCGCCCTTGAGCAGTACTTC.